This entry lists 9 T cell receptor beta chains sequenced from one sample in a study of CXCR3-negative and CXCR3-positive naive CD8 T cells. Study-level results: More hydrophobic TRB CDR3s were found in CXCR3-positive naive cells than in CXCR3-negative naive cells.

No antigen has been identified for these receptors. Through 5' RACE with UMI labels, the TRB cDNA libraries were prepared. TCRdb reanalyzed the 5' RACE reads and collapses them to one entry per CDR3 protein, without DNA. This repertoire includes tens of thousands of distinct CDR3 sequences. Sample: naive CXCR3+ CD8+ T cells from blood. Sample subset: CD45RO-CCR7+CD27+CD95- naive CD8+ T cells expressing CXCR3 (TNR3+). Receptors were obtained from a human donor in good health. Some clones in this sample may be carry-over from other donors' samples.

This chain connects TRBV7-6 to TRBJ1-5; TCRdb calls TRBD1, which cannot be checked without DNA. The germline V gene has CDR1 SGHVS and CDR2 FNYEAQ. The CDR3 runs 17 residues. CDR3 in amino acids: CASSLAPGGYSNQPQHF. The full variable domain, its missing parts supplied by reference TRBV7-6 and TRBJ1-5, is GAGVSQSPRYKVTKRGQDVALRCDPISGHVSLYWYRQALGQGPEFLTYFNYEAQQDKSGLPNDRFSAERPEGSISTLTIQRTEQRDSAMYRCASSLAPGGYSNQPQHFGDGTRLSIL.

The genes are TRBV5-4 and TRBJ2-7. CDR3 size: 12 residues. Germline assignment: CDR1 SGHNT and CDR2 YYREEE (reference sequence). The CDR3 loop reads CASSSYSYEQYF.

The gene calls are TRBV20-1 and TRBJ2-7. The CDR3 length is 11 residues. The germline CDR1 and CDR2 sequences are DFQATT and SNEGSKA (reference sequence). CDR3 residues: CSARGDYEQYF.

The gene calls are TRBV7-8 and TRBJ2-1; the D call of TRBD2 rests on TCRdb alone, since no DNA is present to check it. Germline V gene lookup returns CDR1 SGHVS and CDR2 FQNEAQ. The CDR3 extends over 16 amino acids. The CDR3 sequence is CASSLGLAGGLDEQFF.

The chain has TRBV5-1 and TRBJ2-2; TCRdb reports TRBD2, a call that lacks DNA to check it against. Per the germline V gene, CDR1 is SGHRS and CDR2 is YFSETQ. CDR3 size: 17 residues. This chain's CDR3 is CASSSIDWDYSTGELFF.

V gene TRBV18 combines with J gene TRBJ2-7. The CDR3 spans 15 residues. Germline lookup yields CDR1 KGHSH and CDR2 LQKENI. The CDR3 reads CASSPPASSVYEQYF.

CDR3 sequence reads: CASSLSRKYEQYF. The rearrangement uses TRBV27 and TRBJ2-7. This CDR3 region has 13 residues. Germline CDR1 is MNHEY and CDR2 is SMNVEV (reference sequence).

The chain recombines TRBV29-1 with TRBJ1-1. This CDR3 has 12 amino acids. The germline V gene has CDR1 SQVTM and CDR2 ANQGSEA. The CDR3 protein is CSVWAHNTEAFF.

The rearrangement joins TRBV10-3 to TRBJ2-3; as DNA is missing, the TRBD2 call by TCRdb cannot be tested. This CDR3 spans 16 amino acids. The germline V gene encodes CDR1 ENHRY and CDR2 SYGVKD. CDR3 sequence reads: CAISETSGSSTDTQYF.